Listed below are T cell receptor beta chains from one sample, sequenced in a study of neurological immune-mediated disorders. A single record per CDR3 protein comes from TCRdb applying MiXCR to the 5' RACE reads. The sample records under 85,000 distinct CDR3 sequences, about 9.3% being singletons. Sample: PBMCs. The receptor set was obtained from a man aged 40-55 years in good health. CDR3s include the opening cysteine and the closing phenylalanine or tryptophan. The D gene is left open where the match is weak. Rows may omit the clone size; those that give it use once, few, many or a size class.

CDR3 protein,CDR3 DNA,clone size,J gene,V gene,D gene
CASSRQLTGDNGYTF,TGCGCCAGCAGCCGCCAGTTGACAGGGGATAATGGCTACACCTTC,many,TRBJ1-2,TRBV4-1,TRBD1
CSAPHGDGTDTQYF,TGCAGTGCCCCCCACGGGGATGGGACAGATACGCAGTATTTT,few,TRBJ2-3,TRBV20-1,NA
CASSQVAWEPGGELFF,TGTGCCAGCAGCCAAGTCGCGTGGGAACCGGGCGGGGAGCTGTTTTTT,many,TRBJ2-2,TRBV3-1,NA
CASSLGTGLLNQPQHF,TGTGCCAGCAGCTTAGGAACGGGGCTCCTTAATCAGCCCCAGCATTTT,many,TRBJ1-5,TRBV7-8,NA
CASSFRSGGRGSPLHF,TGTGCCAGCAGTTTCAGGTCAGGGGGCCGTGGTTCACCCCTCCACTTT,many,TRBJ1-6,TRBV12-3/TRBV12-4,TRBD1
CASSFRSVGPDEQFF,TGCGCCAGCAGCTTCCGTTCCGTCGGGCCCGATGAGCAGTTCTTC,many,TRBJ2-1,TRBV5-1,NA
CSVVDGGTTEAFF,TGCAGCGTTGTAGACGGGGGGACCACTGAAGCTTTCTTT,many,TRBJ1-1,TRBV29-1,NA
CATSGQGRTDTQYF,TGTGCCACTAGTGGACAGGGGAGAACAGATACGCAGTATTTT,many,TRBJ2-3,TRBV5-6,TRBD1
CASGLAGGSSYNEQFF,TGTGCCAGCGGACTAGCGGGGGGGAGCTCCTACAATGAGCAGTTCTTC,many,TRBJ2-1,TRBV7-9,TRBD2
CASHTGRETQYF,TGTGCCAGCCACACGGGGCGAGAGACCCAGTACTTC,many,TRBJ2-5,TRBV28,NA
CASSFSDRNEKLFF,TGTGCCAGCAGCTTTTCGGACAGAAATGAAAAACTGTTTTTT,many,TRBJ1-4,TRBV7-9,NA
CSAGWGGGELFF,TGCAGTGCTGGCTGGGGGGGCGGGGAGCTGTTTTTT,few,TRBJ2-2,TRBV20-1,TRBD2
CASSLAADKGYTF,TGTGCCAGCAGCTTGGCGGCAGATAAAGGCTACACCTTC,medium-sized,TRBJ1-2,TRBV5-6,NA
CAISEAGGPPYNEQFF,TGTGCCATCAGTGAAGCGGGAGGCCCCCCCTACAATGAGCAGTTCTTC,many,TRBJ2-1,TRBV10-3,TRBD2
CASSLRTANTEAFF,TGTGCCAGCAGTTTAAGGACAGCGAACACTGAAGCTTTCTTT,few,TRBJ1-1,TRBV28,NA
CASSLVGQSYEQYF,TGTGCCAGCAGCTTAGTCGGCCAGAGCTACGAGCAGTACTTC,many,TRBJ2-7,TRBV7-9,NA
CASSFLGAANTGELFF,TGTGCCAGCAGCTTTTTAGGGGCAGCTAACACCGGGGAGCTGTTTTTT,many,TRBJ2-2,TRBV7-2,NA
CASSFPRTGETLNNEQFF,TGTGCCAGCAGCTTCCCCCGGACAGGGGAGACCCTTAACAATGAGCAGTTCTTC,many,TRBJ2-1,TRBV28,TRBD1
CASSPILDPPEQFF,TGTGCCAGCAGCCCGATATTGGACCCACCTGAGCAGTTCTTC,many,TRBJ2-1,TRBV7-9,NA
CASSPFWASGSVEQFF,TGTGCCAGCAGCCCCTTTTGGGCTAGCGGGTCTGTTGAGCAGTTCTTC,many,TRBJ2-1,TRBV7-2,TRBD2
CASSSDIRETQYF,TGTGCCAGCAGTTCGGACATCCGGGAGACCCAGTACTTC,many,TRBJ2-5,TRBV27,NA
CASSPSLAGAFYEQYF,TGTGCCAGCAGTCCATCTCTCGCGGGAGCCTTCTACGAGCAGTACTTC,many,TRBJ2-7,TRBV27,TRBD2
CASSQGGGQYF,TGTGCCAGCAGCCAAGGAGGCGGGCAGTACTTC,many,TRBJ2-7,TRBV14,NA
CSVVVGGAADTQYF,TGCAGCGTTGTGGTCGGGGGAGCGGCAGATACGCAGTATTTT,many,TRBJ2-3,TRBV29-1,NA
CASSPTPTLGYGYTF,TGTGCCAGCAGTCCAACCCCGACATTGGGCTATGGCTACACCTTC,many,TRBJ1-2,TRBV28,NA
CSAHRVAGNTIYF,TGCAGTGCTCACAGGGTTGCTGGAAACACCATATATTTT,NA,TRBJ1-3,TRBV20-1,NA
CATSTRTSSYNEQFF,TGTGCCACCAGCACCCGGACTAGCTCCTACAATGAGCAGTTCTTC,many,TRBJ2-1,TRBV15,TRBD2
CASSLLASGTDTQYF,TGCGCCAGCAGCTTGCTGGCTAGCGGGACAGATACGCAGTATTTT,many,TRBJ2-3,TRBV5-1,TRBD2
CASSSLSGTSLLTNTGELFF,TGTGCCAGCAGTTCCCTTTCCGGGACGAGTCTTCTTACGAACACCGGGGAGCTGTTTTTT,many,TRBJ2-2,TRBV28,NA
CASSESLPSYNEQFF,TGTGCCAGCAGTGAGTCCTTGCCCTCCTACAATGAGCAGTTCTTC,many,TRBJ2-1,TRBV2,NA
CASSSGTSGSRDEQFF,TGCGCCAGCAGCTCCGGGACTAGCGGGAGTAGGGATGAGCAGTTCTTC,many,TRBJ2-1,TRBV5-1,TRBD2
CASSLATDRTYEQYF,TGTGCCAGCAGCTTGGCGACGGATCGCACCTACGAGCAGTACTTC,many,TRBJ2-7,TRBV5-5,NA
CASSQGLADEQFF,TGCGCCAGCAGCCAGGGACTAGCCGATGAGCAGTTCTTC,many,TRBJ2-1,TRBV5-1,TRBD2
CASSWDSKGIDSPLHF,TGCGCCAGCAGCTGGGACTCGAAAGGGATCGATTCACCCCTCCACTTT,many,TRBJ1-6,TRBV5-1,NA
CASSLGSSGRTDTQYF,TGTGCCAGCAGCTTGGGTTCTAGCGGGAGGACAGATACGCAGTATTTT,many,TRBJ2-3,TRBV5-8,TRBD2
CASSLIQGETQYF,TGTGCCAGCAGCTTAATTCAGGGAGAGACCCAGTACTTC,many,TRBJ2-5,TRBV7-3,NA
CASSLAGGRQETQYF,TGTGCCAGTTCTCTAGCGGGGGGGCGCCAAGAGACCCAGTACTTC,few,TRBJ2-5,TRBV19,TRBD2
CASTPGGPYEQYF,TGTGCCAGCACCCCGGGGGGACCCTACGAGCAGTACTTC,many,TRBJ2-7,TRBV5-5,TRBD2
CSAADSRVEQYF,TGCAGTGCCGCGGACTCCCGTGTGGAGCAGTACTTC,few,TRBJ2-7,TRBV20-1,NA
CASSLSVTDSYGYTF,TGTGCCAGCAGTTTATCCGTGACAGACAGCTATGGCTACACCTTC,many,TRBJ1-2,TRBV27,NA
CASSQEGSGSPLHF,TGCGCCAGCAGCCAGGAGGGCAGCGGGTCACCCCTCCACTTT,many,TRBJ1-6,TRBV5-1,NA
CASSYSQGTNEKLFF,TGTGCCAGCAGTTACTCACAGGGGACTAATGAAAAACTGTTTTTT,many,TRBJ1-4,TRBV6-5,TRBD1
CASSGTRNEQFF,TGCGCCAGCAGCGGAACCCGTAATGAGCAGTTCTTC,many,TRBJ2-1,TRBV4-1,NA
CSVVIPRLAGLNTGELFF,TGCAGCGTTGTCATCCCCCGGCTAGCGGGACTAAACACCGGGGAGCTGTTTTTT,many,TRBJ2-2,TRBV29-1,TRBD2
CASRHGASGGLHNEQFF,TGTGCCAGCAGACACGGGGCTAGCGGGGGGCTTCACAATGAGCAGTTCTTC,NA,TRBJ2-1,TRBV12-3/TRBV12-4,TRBD2
CSANRDYNSPLHF,TGCAGTGCTAATAGGGACTATAATTCACCCCTCCACTTT,many,TRBJ1-6,TRBV20-1,NA
CASTRGPGQGLQPQHF,TGTGCCAGCACCCGAGGGCCGGGACAGGGCCTTCAGCCCCAGCATTTT,many,TRBJ1-5,TRBV5-5,TRBD1
CASRPFRSGANVLTF,TGTGCCAGCAGGCCCTTTCGATCCGGGGCCAACGTCCTGACTTTC,many,TRBJ2-6,TRBV6-5,NA
CASSFPPGGGDTQYF,TGCGCCAGCAGCTTTCCTCCGGGGGGGGGAGATACGCAGTATTTT,many,TRBJ2-3,TRBV5-1,TRBD2
CASSLADRVAFF,TGTGCCAGCAGCTTAGCAGACAGGGTAGCTTTCTTT,once,TRBJ1-1,TRBV7-9,TRBD1